This paragraph covers one T cell receptor beta chain sequence. Its target is unknown. This sample is drawn from a study of a mutant IDH1 vaccine in newly diagnosed glioma. General study points: Overall, roughly 95% of patients had vaccine-induced immune responses.

The CDR3 consists of 12 residues. V was clipped by 2 bases and J by 8 bases, with 9 bases between them. Germline V lookup: CDR1 LNHDA, CDR2 SQIVND (reference sequence). Time point defined: week 35, safety follow-up. Mutant IDH1 20-mer peptide, at 300 ug, made up each vaccine dose, with topical imiquimod. Assay used: immunoSEQ multiplex PCR; TCRdb lists only in-frame clones, some missing. Of 40,000 to 60,000 clones listed, more than 65% are singletons. The chain links TRBV19 to TRBJ1-2, with unresolved D. The sequencing used PBMCs, collected from a glioma patient whose treatment included an IDH1 peptide vaccine. This sequence originates from a man aged 40-49 years with glioma. The CDR3: CASSINLEGYTF. As DNA, the CDR3 is TGTGCCAGTAGTATAAACCTGGAAGGCTACACCTTC.